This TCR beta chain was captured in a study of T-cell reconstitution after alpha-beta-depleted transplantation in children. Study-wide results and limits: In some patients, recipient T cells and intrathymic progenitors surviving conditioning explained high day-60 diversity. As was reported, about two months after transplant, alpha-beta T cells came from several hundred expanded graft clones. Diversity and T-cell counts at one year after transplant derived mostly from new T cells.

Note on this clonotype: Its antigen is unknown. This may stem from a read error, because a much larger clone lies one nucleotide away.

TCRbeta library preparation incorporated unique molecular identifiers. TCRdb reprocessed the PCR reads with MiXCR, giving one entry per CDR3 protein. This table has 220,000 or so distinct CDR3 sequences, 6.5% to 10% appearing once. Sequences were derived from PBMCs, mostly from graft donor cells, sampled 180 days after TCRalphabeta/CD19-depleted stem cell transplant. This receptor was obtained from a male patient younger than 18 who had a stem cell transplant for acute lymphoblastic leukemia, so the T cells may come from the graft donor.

CDR3 sequence: CASNRTGTSYEQYF. The CDR3 nucleotides are TGTGCCAGCAACCGGACAGGGACCTCCTACGAGCAGTACTTC. The chain uses TRBV6-1 and TRBJ2-7; 8 bases line up with TRBD1. V trimming: 7 bases; J trimming: 0 bases; junction bases outside the gene matches: 5. Germline lookup yields CDR1 MNHNS and CDR2 SASEGT. The CDR3 runs 14 residues.